Sequencing of this T cell receptor beta chain was carried out in a study of molecular identifiers for immune sequencing clone quantification. As for the study in general: Replicates involved a five-way split of RNA from around 20,000 or 100,000 naive CD8 cells, with sequencing of four. Study findings and constraints: Clonotypes surpassing 20 RNA copies contained over 97% of effector molecules, versus under 1% in naive cells.

The CDR3 covers 14 residues. This clonotype was observed a few times. Its antigen remains unknown. One junction end does not reproduce the germline sequence, and a read error may be involved. Preparation methods for the bulk TCR libraries were those previously described, with listed TCR primers. TCRdb re-called the PCR reads with MiXCR, one entry per CDR3 protein. The sample consists of around 460,000 distinct CDR3 sequences, 25% of them appearing once. This receptor was taken from a human donor in good health. Some libraries in this study had Jurkat cell RNA spiked in. The material sequenced was naive CD8+ T cells from blood, with Jurkat cell RNA spiked in. Documented subset: FACS-sorted CD8+CD4-CCR7+CD45RA+ naive T cells. This rearrangement joins TRBV5-3 to TRBJ1-1, with D tentatively TRBD1 (5 bases). TRBV5-3 is an open reading frame whose function is uncertain. The CDR3 loop reads CASSWGPSNTEAFF. CDR3 nucleotides: TGTGCCAGCAGCTGGGGACCTTCGAACACTGAAGCTTTCTTT.